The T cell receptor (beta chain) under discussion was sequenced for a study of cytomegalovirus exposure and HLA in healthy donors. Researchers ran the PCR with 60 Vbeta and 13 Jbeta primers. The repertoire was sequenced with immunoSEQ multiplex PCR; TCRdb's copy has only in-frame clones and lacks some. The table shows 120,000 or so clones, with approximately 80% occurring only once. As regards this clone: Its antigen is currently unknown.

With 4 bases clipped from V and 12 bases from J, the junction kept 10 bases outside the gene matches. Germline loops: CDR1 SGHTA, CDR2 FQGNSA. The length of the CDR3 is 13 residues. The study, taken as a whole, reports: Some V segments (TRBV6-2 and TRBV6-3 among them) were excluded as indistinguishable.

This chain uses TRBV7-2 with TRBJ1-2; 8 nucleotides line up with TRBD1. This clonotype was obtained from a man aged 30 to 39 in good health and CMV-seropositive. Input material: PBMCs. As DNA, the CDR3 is TGTGCCAGCAGCTCCTACCTAGGACAGGGAGACACCTTC. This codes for CASSSYLGQGDTF. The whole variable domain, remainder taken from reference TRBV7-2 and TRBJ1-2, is GAGVSQSPSNKVTEKGKDVELRCDPISGHTALYWYRQSLGQGLEFLIYFQGNSAPDKSGLPSDRFSAERTGGSVSTLTIQRTQQEDSAVYLCASSSYLGQGDTFGSGTRLTVV.